A selection of T cell receptor beta chains follows, all from one sample in a study of blood T cells in healthy people across ages. TCRdb re-analysed the 5' RACE reads in MiXCR, keeping a single row per CDR3 protein. This table holds more than 650,000 distinct CDR3 sequences, about a fifth found once. The sequenced sample was blood. The receptors stem from a man aged 65-85 years in good health. CDR3s include the opening cysteine and the closing phenylalanine or tryptophan. Fields, in order: CDR3 DNA, CDR3 protein, clone size, D gene, J gene, V gene. A D gene is named only where the DNA matches it firmly. Some rows have no size entry. The others give once, few or many, or a class for an expanded clone.

TGTGCCAGCAGCTCCGGGGGAGTTTGGGATAGCAATCAGCCCCAGCATTTT,CASSSGGVWDSNQPQHF,-,-,TRBJ1-5,TRBV5-6
TGTGCCAGCCAATCCGGGAGGAGGACCGGGGAGCTGTTTTTT,CASQSGRRTGELFF,few,TRBD2,TRBJ2-2,TRBV6-5
TGTGCCAGCAGTTACAGGTCGACAGCTTACAATGAGCAGTTCTTC,CASSYRSTAYNEQFF,-,-,TRBJ2-1,TRBV6-2/TRBV6-3
TGCGCCAGCAGCTTGGAACAGGGGGGAACTAATGAAAAACTGTTTTTT,CASSLEQGGTNEKLFF,-,TRBD1,TRBJ1-4,TRBV5-1
TGTGCCACCAGTCTGGCGGGATGGGCAGAGACCCAGTACTTC,CATSLAGWAETQYF,few,-,TRBJ2-5,TRBV24-1
TGTGCCACCAGCAGAGATCCAGGGTTCATCTATGGCTACACCTTC,CATSRDPGFIYGYTF,-,-,TRBJ1-2,TRBV15
TGTGCCAGCAGTCGAGACAGGGATTCGGCAGATACGCAGTATTTT,CASSRDRDSADTQYF,-,TRBD1,TRBJ2-3,TRBV2
TGCGCCAGCAGTAATGTGGGGGGCGCGATCCAAGAGACCCAGTACTTC,CASSNVGGAIQETQYF,few,-,TRBJ2-5,TRBV5-1
TGTGCCAGCAGAACAGGGACAGTAACCCAGTACTTC,CASRTGTVTQYF,-,TRBD1,TRBJ2-5,TRBV28
TGTGCCACCAGTGAAAGGGGATGGGACGAGACCCAGTACTTC,CATSERGWDETQYF,few,-,TRBJ2-5,TRBV24-1
TGTGCCAGCAGCCAAGAACCCGGCACTGAAGCTTTCTTT,CASSQEPGTEAFF,-,-,TRBJ1-1,TRBV14
TGTGCCAGCAGTGACCCCGCCGGGAGAACGGACATTCAGTACTTC,CASSDPAGRTDIQYF,-,-,TRBJ2-4,TRBV6-1
TGCAGTGCTAGAGACGACAAGACAGATACGCAGTATTTT,CSARDDKTDTQYF,-,-,TRBJ2-3,TRBV20-1
TGTGCCAGCAGTACACAGGGGACCGAGCAGTACTTC,CASSTQGTEQYF,-,TRBD1,TRBJ2-7,TRBV2
TGCAGCGGTGGACAGGGGAAAGCTTTCTTT,CSGGQGKAFF,few,TRBD1,TRBJ1-1,TRBV29-1
TGCAGTGCTGCAGGGGACTACACTGAAGCTTTCTTT,CSAAGDYTEAFF,few,-,TRBJ1-1,TRBV20-1
TGCGCCAGCAGCATCGGGGGGACCACAGATACGCAGTATTTT,CASSIGGTTDTQYF,-,TRBD2,TRBJ2-3,TRBV5-1
TGCAGTGCTAGGACTAGCGGGGGGGACTCCTACGAGCAGTACTTC,CSARTSGGDSYEQYF,-,TRBD2,TRBJ2-7,TRBV20-1
TGTGCCAGCAGCTCGACAGGGGGCTACAATGAGCAGTTCTTC,CASSSTGGYNEQFF,-,TRBD1,TRBJ2-1,TRBV7-9
TGCAGTGCTGCGGACAGGCACTCTGGAAACACCATATATTTT,CSAADRHSGNTIYF,-,TRBD1,TRBJ1-3,TRBV20-1
TGTGCCAGCAGCGGAGGGACTAGCGAGTACAATGAGCAGTTCTTC,CASSGGTSEYNEQFF,few,TRBD2,TRBJ2-1,TRBV9
TGCGCCAGCAGCACGGGACTAGCGGGGGAATTCCAAGAGACCCAGTACTTC,CASSTGLAGEFQETQYF,few,TRBD2,TRBJ2-5,TRBV5-1
TGTGCCAGCAGTTACCCCACAGGCCTAACTTCAGATACGCAGTATTTT,CASSYPTGLTSDTQYF,-,-,TRBJ2-3,TRBV6-6
TGTGCCAGCGGTGGTCTGCCCCAAGAGACCCAGTACTTC,CASGGLPQETQYF,-,-,TRBJ2-5,TRBV6-1
TGCAGTGCTTGGACTAGCGGGAGGATAACAGATACGCAGTATTTT,CSAWTSGRITDTQYF,once,TRBD2,TRBJ2-3,TRBV20-1
TGTGCCAGCAGCTTAACTCAGACCGGGAGAGAGACCCAGTACTTC,CASSLTQTGRETQYF,-,-,TRBJ2-5,TRBV7-8
TGTGCCAGCAGGGGACTAGCGAGGGAGCAGTACTTC,CASRGLAREQYF,-,TRBD2,TRBJ2-7,TRBV28
TGTGCCAGCAGCCCGCCGGGGACTAGCGGGAGTTATACGCAGTATTTT,CASSPPGTSGSYTQYF,-,TRBD2,TRBJ2-3,TRBV14
TGTGCCAGCAGCCCAACGACAGGGATTATGAAAGAGACCCAGTACTTC,CASSPTTGIMKETQYF,many,TRBD1,TRBJ2-5,TRBV11-2
TGTGCCAGCAGCGGCTCAAGAACTTTATTTGGCTACACCTTC,CASSGSRTLFGYTF,few,-,TRBJ1-2,TRBV28
TGCGCCAGCAGCTGGGGCGGGCCTGGAGAGACCCAGTACTTC,CASSWGGPGETQYF,-,-,TRBJ2-5,TRBV5-1